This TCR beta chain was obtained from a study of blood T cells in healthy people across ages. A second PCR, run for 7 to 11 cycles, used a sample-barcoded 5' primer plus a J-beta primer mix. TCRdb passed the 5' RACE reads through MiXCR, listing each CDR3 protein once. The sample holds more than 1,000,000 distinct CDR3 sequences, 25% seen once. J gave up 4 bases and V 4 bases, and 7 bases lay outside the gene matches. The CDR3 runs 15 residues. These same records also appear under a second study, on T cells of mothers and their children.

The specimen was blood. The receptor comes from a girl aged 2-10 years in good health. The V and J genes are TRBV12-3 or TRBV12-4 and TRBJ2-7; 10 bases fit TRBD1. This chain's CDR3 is CASSSPGTGEYEQYF. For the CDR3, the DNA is TGTGCCAGCAGTTCCCCCGGGACAGGGGAATACGAGCAGTACTTC.